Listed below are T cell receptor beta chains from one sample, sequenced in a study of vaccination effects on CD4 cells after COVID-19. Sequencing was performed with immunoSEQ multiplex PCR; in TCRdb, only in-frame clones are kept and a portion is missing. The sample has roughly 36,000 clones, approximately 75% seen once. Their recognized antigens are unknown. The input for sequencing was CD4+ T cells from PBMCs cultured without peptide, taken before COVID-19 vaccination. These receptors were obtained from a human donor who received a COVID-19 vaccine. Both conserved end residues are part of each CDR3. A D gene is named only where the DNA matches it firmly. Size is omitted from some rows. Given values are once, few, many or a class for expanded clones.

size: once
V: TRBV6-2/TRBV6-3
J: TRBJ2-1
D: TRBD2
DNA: TGTGCCAGCAGCCCGATCAGGACTAGCGGGACGTTAACTTCAACTCAATACTACAATGAGCAGTTCTTC
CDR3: CASSPIRTSGTLTSTQYYNEQFF

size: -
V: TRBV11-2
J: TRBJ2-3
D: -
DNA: TGTGCCAGCAGCTTAGGAGTGACGGGCACAGATACGCAGTATTTT
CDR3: CASSLGVTGTDTQYF

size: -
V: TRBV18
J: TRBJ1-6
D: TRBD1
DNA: TGTGCCAGCTCACCGGGGACAGGGTCACATTCACCCCTCCACTTT
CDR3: CASSPGTGSHSPLHF

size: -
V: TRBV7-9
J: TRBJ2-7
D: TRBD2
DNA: TGTGCCAGCAGCTTACTGGTGGGGGGGGAAGGGAACGAGCAGTACTTC
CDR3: CASSLLVGGEGNEQYF

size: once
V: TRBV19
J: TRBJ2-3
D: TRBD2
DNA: TGTGCCAGTAGCCACCCTCCGGGGGGGACAGATACGCAGTATTTT
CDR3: CASSHPPGGTDTQYF

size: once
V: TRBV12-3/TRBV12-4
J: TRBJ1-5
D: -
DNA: TGTGCCAGCGGGGTACAGGAAAATCAGCCCCAGCATTTT
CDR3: CASGVQENQPQHF

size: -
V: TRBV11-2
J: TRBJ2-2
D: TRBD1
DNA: TGTGCCAGCAGCTTAGGCAAGACAGGGATCGGGGAGCTGTTTTTT
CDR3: CASSLGKTGIGELFF

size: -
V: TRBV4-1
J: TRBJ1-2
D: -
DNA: TGCGCCAGCAGCCCCAGGGAAAACTATGGCTACACCTTC
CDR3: CASSPRENYGYTF

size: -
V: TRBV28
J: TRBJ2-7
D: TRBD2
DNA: TGTGCCAGCCGCCTAGCGGGACTAGACGAGCAGTACTTC
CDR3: CASRLAGLDEQYF

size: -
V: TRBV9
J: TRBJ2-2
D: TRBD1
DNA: TGTGCCAGCAGCGTAGTGGGGGACAGCTTCACCGGGGAGCTGTTTTTT
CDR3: CASSVVGDSFTGELFF

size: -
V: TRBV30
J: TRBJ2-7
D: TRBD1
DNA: TGTGCCTGGTCCAGGGGGCGAACCTACGAGCAGTACTTC
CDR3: CAWSRGRTYEQYF

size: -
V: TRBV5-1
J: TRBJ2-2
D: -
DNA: TGCGCCAGCAGCTTTGGACAGCCCGGGGAGCTGTTTTTT
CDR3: CASSFGQPGELFF

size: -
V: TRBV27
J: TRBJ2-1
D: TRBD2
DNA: TGTGCCAGCAGTTTAACCCGAGCGGGGGGGCCCCCCTACAATGAGCAGTTCTTC
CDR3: CASSLTRAGGPPYNEQFF

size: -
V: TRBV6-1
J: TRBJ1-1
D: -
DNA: TGTGCCAGCAGTGAAGCGATAGGGGCGGGGAACACTGAAGCTTTCTTT
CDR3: CASSEAIGAGNTEAFF

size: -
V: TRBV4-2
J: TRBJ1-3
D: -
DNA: TGTGCCAGCAGCCAAGTATCGTCCGCCGGAAACACCATATATTTT
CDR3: CASSQVSSAGNTIYF

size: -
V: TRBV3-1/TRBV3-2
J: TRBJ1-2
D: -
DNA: TGTGCCAGCAGCCCACGAGGGGCCCCAAACTATGGCTACACCTTC
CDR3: CASSPRGAPNYGYTF

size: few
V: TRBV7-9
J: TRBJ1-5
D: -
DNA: TGTGCCAGCAGCTTAGGAGCATGGTCGAGCAATCAGCCCCAGCATTTT
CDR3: CASSLGAWSSNQPQHF

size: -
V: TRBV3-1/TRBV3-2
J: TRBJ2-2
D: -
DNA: TGTGCCAGCAGCGCTTGGGACCAGAACACCGGGGAGCTGTTTTTT
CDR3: CASSAWDQNTGELFF

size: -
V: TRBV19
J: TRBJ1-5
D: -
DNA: TGTGCCAGTAGTATAACGAGTACCAATCAGCCCCAGCATTTT
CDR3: CASSITSTNQPQHF

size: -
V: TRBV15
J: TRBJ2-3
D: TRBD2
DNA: TGTGCCACCAGCAGAGATCGGACTAGCGGGAGAGATACGCAGTATTTT
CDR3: CATSRDRTSGRDTQYF

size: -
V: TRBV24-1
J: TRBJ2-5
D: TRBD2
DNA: TGTGCCACCAGTGCCCCGGGACTAAAAGAGACCCAGTACTTC
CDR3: CATSAPGLKETQYF

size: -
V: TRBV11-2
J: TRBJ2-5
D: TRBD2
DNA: TGTGCCAGCAGCTTAACTAGCGGGGCTTTCCAAGAGACCCAGTACTTC
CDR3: CASSLTSGAFQETQYF

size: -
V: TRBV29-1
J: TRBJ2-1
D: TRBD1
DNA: TGCAGCGTTGAGTGGGGGACAGGGTTCGACAATGAGCAGTTCTTC
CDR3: CSVEWGTGFDNEQFF

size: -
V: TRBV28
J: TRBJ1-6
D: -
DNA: TGTGCCAGCAAAGGCGGGTTCTTAGGTAATTCACCCCTCCACTTT
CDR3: CASKGGFLGNSPLHF

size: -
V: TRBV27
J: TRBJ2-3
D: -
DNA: TGTGCCAGCAGTTCCTATAACACAGATACGCAGTATTTT
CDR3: CASSSYNTDTQYF

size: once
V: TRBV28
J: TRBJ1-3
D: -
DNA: TGTGCCAGCAGTTTATCATACTCTGGAAACACCATATATTTT
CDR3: CASSLSYSGNTIYF

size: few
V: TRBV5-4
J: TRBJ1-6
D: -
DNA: TGTGCCAGCAGCTTGGACGTCGGGGAGTCACGTAATTCACCCCTCCACTTT
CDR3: CASSLDVGESRNSPLHF

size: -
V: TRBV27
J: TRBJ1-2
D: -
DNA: TGTGCCAGCAGTTTACGAAGGGGCTATGGCTACACCTTC
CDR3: CASSLRRGYGYTF

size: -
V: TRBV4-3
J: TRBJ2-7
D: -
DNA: TGCGCCAGCAGCCCTGCCGGGGCCCTGACCTACGAGCAGTACTTC
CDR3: CASSPAGALTYEQYF

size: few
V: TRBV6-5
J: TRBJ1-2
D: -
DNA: TGTGCCAGCAGTTACACCCGAGGGGGTGCTGGCTACACCTTC
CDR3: CASSYTRGGAGYTF

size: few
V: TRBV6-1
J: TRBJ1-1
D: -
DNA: TGTGCCAGCAGTGAAGTGGGGGGCGCGGCGGAAGCTTTCTTT
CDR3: CASSEVGGAAEAFF

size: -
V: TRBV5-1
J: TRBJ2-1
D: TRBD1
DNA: TGCGCCAGCAGCCCCGAGGGACAGGGCTACTACAATGAGCAGTTCTTC
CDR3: CASSPEGQGYYNEQFF

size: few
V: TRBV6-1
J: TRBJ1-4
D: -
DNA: TGTGCCAGCAGTGAATTTGGCAGGTCGGGAGAAAAACTGTTTTTT
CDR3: CASSEFGRSGEKLFF

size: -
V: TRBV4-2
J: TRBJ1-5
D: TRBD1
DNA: TGTGCCAGCAGCCAAGAGTGGACAGGGGTCCAGCCCCAGCATTTT
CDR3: CASSQEWTGVQPQHF

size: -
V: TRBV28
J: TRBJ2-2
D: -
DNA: TGTGCCAGCAGTTCCCCCCCACCGAACACCGGGGAGCTGTTTTTT
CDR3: CASSSPPPNTGELFF

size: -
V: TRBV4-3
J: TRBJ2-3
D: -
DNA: TGCGCCAGCAGCCAAGTCCCGGCTAGCTTCACAGATACGCAGTATTTT
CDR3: CASSQVPASFTDTQYF

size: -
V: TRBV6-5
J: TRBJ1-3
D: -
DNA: TGTGCCAGCAGCGCCCGTCCGCTACAGGGAAACACCATATATTTT
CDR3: CASSARPLQGNTIYF

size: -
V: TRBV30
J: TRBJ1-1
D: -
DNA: TGTGCCTGGAGTGTAACCGAACGGAGCACTGAAGCTTTCTTT
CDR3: CAWSVTERSTEAFF

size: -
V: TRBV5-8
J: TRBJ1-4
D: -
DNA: TGTGCCAGCAGCAAGGAAGGAAACCACAAGGAACTGTTTTTT
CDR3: CASSKEGNHKELFF

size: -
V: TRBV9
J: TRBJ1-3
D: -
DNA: TGTGCCAGCAGTATCTCAGACGAAAGCCTTGCGGGAAACACCATATATTTT
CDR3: CASSISDESLAGNTIYF

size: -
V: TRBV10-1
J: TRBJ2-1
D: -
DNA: TGCGCCAGCAGGTACAGATCCCCCTATTACAATGAGCAGTTCTTC
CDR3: CASRYRSPYYNEQFF

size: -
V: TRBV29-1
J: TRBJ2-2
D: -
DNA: TGCAGCGTACTGAAGCGGTCGAACACCGGGGAGCTGTTTTTT
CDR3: CSVLKRSNTGELFF

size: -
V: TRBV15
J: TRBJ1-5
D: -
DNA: TGTGCCACCAGCAGGCTCAGGGACACCTATCAGCCCCAGCATTTT
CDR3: CATSRLRDTYQPQHF

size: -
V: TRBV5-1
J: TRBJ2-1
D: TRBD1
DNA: TGCGCCAGCAGCCGCGGACAGGGAGGTTCGGATGAGCAGTTCTTC
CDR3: CASSRGQGGSDEQFF

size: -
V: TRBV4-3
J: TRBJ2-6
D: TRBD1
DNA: TGCGCCAGCAGCCGAGCAAAGGCCGGGACAGGGACCACAGGGGCCAACGTCCTGACTTTC
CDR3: CASSRAKAGTGTTGANVLTF